Below, 32 T cell receptor beta chains from the same sample are listed, as sequenced in a study of low-dose radiotherapy and immunotherapy resistance in tumors. Time point here: before trial treatment. With TRAV- and TRBV-specific primers, first-strand cDNA was made, covering the alpha and beta chains. Over roughly 19 PCR cycles, TCRs were amplified from a constant-region primer and V-primer adapter. TCRdb used MiXCR to reprocess the reads, holding one entry per CDR3 protein. Found here are 80,000 to 90,000 distinct CDR3 sequences, around 17% of them singletons; the top ten hold about 2.5%. The starting material was PBMCs, obtained before treatment. All receptors derive from a male donor with prostate cancer.

This clonotype showed up many times. The CDR3 region is CATSDFGDTQYF. CDR3 in DNA: TGTGCCACCAGTGATTTCGGAGATACGCAGTATTTT. The genes are TRBV24-1 and TRBJ2-3; D remains unclear. Germline CDR1 and CDR2: KGHDR and SFDVKD. The CDR3 covers 12 residues. The V and J ends lost 1 base and 5 bases respectively, with 3 bases between them.

V and J are TRBV5-4 and TRBJ1-2; D is unclear. The V and J ends lost 2 bases and 4 bases respectively, with 9 bases between them. CDR1 and CDR2 (germline): SGHNT, YYREEE (reference sequence). CDR3 size: 13 residues. Here the CDR3 DNA reads TGTGCCAGCAGCTTTCAGGAAGCCTATGGCTACACCTTC. Its protein is CASSFQEAYGYTF.

This clonotype occurred many times. The chain employs TRBV3-1 and TRBJ2-1, with D perhaps TRBD2 (6 bases). Germline V lookup: CDR1 LGHDT, CDR2 YNNKEL (reference sequence). The CDR3 contains 15 residues. V was cut by 1 base and J by 4 bases, with 11 bases left in between. CDR3 coding DNA: TGTGCCAGCAGCCAAGGGCACGGGGGTTACAATGAGCAGTTCTTC. Protein sequence: CASSQGHGGYNEQFF.

This clonotype was detected ten times or more. The V call is TRBV15, the J call TRBJ1-1, with a weak D call TRBD1 (6 bases). This CDR3 is 16 amino acids long. Germline V gene data show CDR1 as LNHNV and CDR2 as YYDKDF (reference sequence). V shed 6 bases and J shed 0 bases, with 17 bases lying between them. DNA of the CDR3: TGTGCCACCAGTATCGACAGGCGCCTGTTGAACACTGAAGCTTTCTTT. This encodes CATSIDRRLLNTEAFF.

In this sample, this clonotype turned up many times. V and J are TRBV27 and TRBJ2-2, with D perhaps TRBD1 or TRBD2 (6 bases each). Per the germline V gene, CDR1 is MNHEY and CDR2 is SMNVEV (reference sequence). V lost 3 bases, J lost 0 bases, and 11 bases lay in between. The length of the CDR3 is 16 residues. CDR3 nucleotide sequence: TGTGCCAGCAGTTTTTCGGGGGCCGCGAACACCGGGGAGCTGTTTTTT. It yields the protein CASSFSGAANTGELFF.

This clonotype was observed many times. The J gene is TRBJ2-2, the V gene TRBV7-9; no reliable D call. There are 16 residues in the CDR3. The germline V gene has CDR1 SEHNR and CDR2 FQNEAQ (reference sequence). V lost 5 bases and J 5 bases, leaving 18 bases between the germline ends. The CDR3 DNA is TGTGCCAGCAGCAAAGGTCTGGGCCTTGGAACCGGGGAGCTGTTTTTT. Amino acids: CASSKGLGLGTGELFF.

There are many counts of this clonotype. The V and J genes are TRBV29-1 and TRBJ2-3; D not certain. V was shortened by 4 bases and J by 4 bases, with 12 bases between the two germline ends. This CDR3 has 13 amino acids. Per germline, CDR1 SQVTM and CDR2 ANQGSEA. The CDR3 spells CSVGKGTADTQYF. As DNA, the CDR3 is TGCAGCGTTGGCAAGGGAACAGCAGATACGCAGTATTTT.

This clonotype has a count of ten or more. The chain uses TRBV3-1 and TRBJ2-7; 7 bases match TRBD1. The germline V gene has CDR1 LGHDT and CDR2 YNNKEL (reference sequence). There are 15 residues in the CDR3. With V trimmed by 1 base and J by 3 bases, 6 bases remained unmatched. CDR3: CASSQGTGDFYEQYF. CDR3 nucleotides: TGTGCCAGCAGCCAAGGGACAGGTGACTTCTACGAGCAGTACTTC.

The chain joins TRBV29-1 to TRBJ2-6; D uncertain. This CDR3 is 13 amino acids long. Trimming shortened V by 5 bases and J by 0 bases, and 5 bases separated the two germline ends. From germline, CDR1 is SQVTM and CDR2 ANQGSEA. The CDR3: CSVRSSGANVLTF. DNA for the CDR3: TGCAGCGTTAGGTCCTCTGGGGCCAACGTCCTGACTTTC.

The table lists this clonotype with many counts. CDR3 loop: CASSENRGGYEQYF. The CDR3 DNA reads as TGTGCCAGCAGTGAGAACAGGGGGGGCTACGAGCAGTACTTC. V gene TRBV6-2 or TRBV6-3 combines with J gene TRBJ2-7; TRBD1 is a possible D gene (8 bases). The length of the CDR3 is 14 residues. Germline CDR1 MNHEY, CDR2 SVGEGT. V was trimmed by 5 bases and J by 3 bases, leaving 14 bases between them.

Many counts were recorded for this clonotype. The chain has TRBV4-1 and TRBJ2-7, with a possible D match to TRBD2 (5 bases). Germline V gene lookup returns CDR1 MGHRA and CDR2 YSYEKL. This CDR3 spans 15 amino acids. The V end was cut by 0 bases, the J end by 6 bases, with 15 bases between. CDR3 sequence: CASSQDYGVPGEQYF. CDR3 bases: TGCGCCAGCAGCCAAGATTACGGGGTTCCGGGCGAGCAGTACTTC.

This clonotype was detected ten times or more. The chain joins TRBV7-2 to TRBJ1-2; D perhaps matches TRBD1 (6 bases). V was cut by 5 bases and J by 2 bases, with 12 bases left in between. The CDR3 is made up of 14 amino acids. Germline V gene sequence: CDR1 SGHTA, CDR2 FQGNSA. The CDR3 DNA reads TGTGCCAGCAGCCTGGACAGTGCCAACTATGGCTACACCTTC. It yields the protein CASSLDSANYGYTF.

This clonotype was observed many times. This chain links TRBV20-1 with TRBJ2-3, with 11 bases aligning to TRBD2. Per germline, CDR1 DFQATT and CDR2 SNEGSKA (reference sequence). Trimming took 3 bases from V and 2 from J; bases not matched to a gene: 10. This CDR3 contains 17 residues. CDR3 nucleotides: TGCAGTGCTAGTAGTCTGGTAGCGGGGGGGCCCACAGATACGCAGTATTTT. Residues: CSASSLVAGGPTDTQYF.

Relative to its sample, this clonotype is medium-sized. The V gene is TRBV3-1, the J gene TRBJ2-7; 7 bases line up with TRBD1. The CDR3 is 14 residues long. Looked up from germline, CDR1 is LGHDT and CDR2 is YNNKEL (reference sequence). V shed 1 base and J 0 bases; nucleotides not matched to a gene: 0. The DNA for the CDR3 is TGTGCCAGCAGCCAAGGGGACAGCTCCTACGAGCAGTACTTC. Protein sequence: CASSQGDSSYEQYF.

This clonotype was detected many times. J is TRBJ2-7 and V is TRBV29-1; D is perhaps TRBD2 (5 bases). The CDR3 loop spans 13 amino acids. CDR1 SQVTM and CDR2 ANQGSEA come from the germline V gene. The V end lost 5 bases, the J end lost 0 bases, and 11 bases lay between the germline ends. CDR3 amino acids: CSVMDSTSYEQYF. The CDR3 bases are TGCAGCGTTATGGACTCTACCTCCTACGAGCAGTACTTC.

The table lists this clonotype with many counts. The chain links TRBV4-1 to TRBJ2-7; D may be TRBD1 or TRBD2 (5 bases each). CDR3 length: 15 amino acids. Trimming shortened V by 3 bases and J by 7 bases, and 19 bases separated the two germline ends. The germline V gene encodes CDR1 MGHRA and CDR2 YSYEKL. CDR3 region: CASSHLGRDLREQYF. DNA of the CDR3: TGCGCCAGCAGCCACCTCGGCCGGGACCTGAGAGAGCAGTACTTC.

The chain recombines TRBV6-1 with TRBJ2-3; the match to TRBD2 covers 10 bases. V shed 5 bases, J shed 1 base, and the junction held 9 bases outside the gene matches. The length of the CDR3 is 17 residues. The V gene's germline CDR1 is MNHNS and CDR2 SASEGT. CDR3 loop: CASSSGIAGGRTDTQYF. CDR3 nucleotides: TGTGCCAGCAGTTCGGGGATAGCGGGGGGCCGCACAGATACGCAGTATTTT.

This clonotype was detected ten times or more. The DNA for the CDR3 is TGTGCCAGCAGACGAGCGGGGGGGGGGACAGATACGCAGTATTTT. Encoded protein: CASRRAGGGTDTQYF. V usage is TRBV6-5 and J usage is TRBJ2-3, with 10 bases aligning to TRBD2. This CDR3 region has 15 residues. Germline lookup yields CDR1 MNHEY and CDR2 SVGAGI. Trimming removed 6 bases from V and 3 bases from J; junction bases left unmatched: 6.

This clonotype was seen repeatedly, ten times or more. This chain uses TRBV7-6 with TRBJ1-1; no firm D call. Trimming removed 5 bases from V and 2 bases from J, with 15 bases in between. The CDR3 consists of 15 residues. Germline CDR1 reads SGHVS; CDR2 reads FNYEAQ. In nucleotides, the CDR3 is TGTGCCAGCAGCCCCACCCCGGGGAGTAACACTGAAGCTTTCTTT. Amino acid sequence: CASSPTPGSNTEAFF.

The rearrangement links TRBV7-2 to TRBJ2-7, with no clear D. Trimming stripped 5 bases from V and 4 bases from J, with 18 bases between. This CDR3 region has 15 residues. Germline V gives CDR1 SGHTA, CDR2 FQGNSA. CDR3 residues: CASSTRNNPGYEQYF. The CDR3, as DNA: TGTGCCAGCAGCACCCGGAATAACCCGGGTTACGAGCAGTACTTC.

This clonotype was seen at least ten times. The chain links TRBV14 to TRBJ2-7; D ambiguous. The germline V and J ends were trimmed by 2 bases and 4 bases, with 15 bases remaining between them. CDR1 and CDR2 from the germline V gene are SGHDN and FVKESK. The CDR3 is 15 residues long. The CDR3 region is CASSQSGDGKYEQYF. DNA of the CDR3: TGTGCCAGCAGCCAATCAGGAGACGGAAAGTACGAGCAGTACTTC.

Here the CDR3 DNA reads TGTGCCAGCAGCAGCTTTATTAGGGATTCGGTAGAGCAGTTCTTC. This sequence encodes CASSSFIRDSVEQFF. The chain employs TRBV11-2 and TRBJ2-1; D remains ambiguous. Trimming shortened V by 5 bases and J by 10 bases, and 21 bases separated the two germline ends. Germline CDR1 reads SGHAT; CDR2 reads FQNNGV. The CDR3 contains 15 residues. Using reference TRBV11-2 and TRBJ2-1 for the parts outside the CDR3, the full variable domain is EAGVAQSPRYKIIEKRQSVAFWCNPISGHATLYWYQQILGQGPKLLIQFQNNGVVDDSQLPKDRFSAERLKGVDSTLKIQPAKLEDSAVYLCASSSFIRDSVEQFFGPGTRLTVL.

This clonotype was counted at least ten times. The chain carries TRBV9 and TRBJ2-2; D possibly corresponds to TRBD2 (7 bases). Germline loops: CDR1 SGDLS, CDR2 YYNGEE. V shed 4 bases and J shed 5 bases, with 15 bases lying between them. This CDR3 is built from 15 residues. The CDR3 spells CASSLGGGPTGELFF. The CDR3, as DNA: TGTGCCAGCAGCTTGGGAGGGGGACCAACCGGGGAGCTGTTTTTT. Variable domain in full (rest from reference TRBV9 and TRBJ2-2): DSGVTQTPKHLITATGQRVTLRCSPRSGDLSVYWYQQSLDQGLQFLIQYYNGEERAKGNILERFSAQQFPDLHSELNLSSLELGDSALYFCASSLGGGPTGELFFGEGSRLTVL.

There are many counts of this clonotype. J is TRBJ2-2 and V is TRBV29-1; the match to TRBD2 covers 9 bases. Germline loops: CDR1 SQVTM, CDR2 ANQGSEA. J was trimmed by 7 bases and V by 5 bases; bases with no gene match: 8. The CDR3 is 14 residues long. The CDR3 reads CSVHAGGNLGELFF. The CDR3 DNA sequence: TGCAGCGTTCATGCGGGGGGGAACCTCGGGGAGCTGTTTTTT.

V is TRBV10-3 and J is TRBJ2-3; D call uncertain. The CDR3 is 15 residues long. The V end lost 7 bases, the J end lost 2 bases, and 16 bases lay between the germline ends. The germline gives CDR1 ENHRY, CDR2 SYGVKD. The CDR3 here is CAITPTLAVTDTQYF. The CDR3 DNA sequence: TGTGCCATCACCCCTACCCTGGCAGTCACAGATACGCAGTATTTT.

On this clonotype: One base separates it from a far larger clone, so it is likely a read error. This chain uses TRBV16 with TRBJ1-6; D may be TRBD1 (5 bases). This CDR3 is 14 amino acids long. Trimming shortened V by 7 bases and J by 6 bases, and 13 bases separated the two germline ends. The germline gives CDR1 KGHSY, CDR2 FQNENV. This CDR3 is CASNRGLGNSPLHF. As DNA, the CDR3 is TGTGCCAGCAATCGGGGGTTGGGTAATTCACCCCTCCACTTT.

This clonotype was observed at least ten times. The chain joins TRBV7-2 to TRBJ2-7; D gene uncertain. Trimming cost V 7 bases and J 0 bases, with 13 bases left between them. CDR3 length equals 14 residues. Germline CDR1 SGHTA, CDR2 FQGNSA. The CDR3 DNA is TGTGCCAGCAACGGGCTGACGAGCTCCTACGAGCAGTACTTC. Protein product: CASNGLTSSYEQYF.

This clonotype occurred once. V usage is TRBV28 and J usage is TRBJ2-3, with D possibly being TRBD1 (5 bases). The CDR3 sequence is 15 residues long. CDR1 is MDHEN, CDR2 SYDVKM, per germline. V was shortened by 3 bases and J by 1 base, with 11 bases between the two germline ends. The CDR3 reads CASSFLPQGTDTQYF. In nucleotides, the CDR3 is TGTGCCAGCAGTTTTCTCCCACAGGGCACAGATACGCAGTATTTT.

This clonotype is a singleton in its sample. The DNA for the CDR3 is TGCAGTGCTAGCGGGGGACAAAAGAACACCGGGGAGCTGTTTTTT. Translation gives CSASGGQKNTGELFF. The chain recombines TRBV20-1 with TRBJ2-2; D is perhaps TRBD1 or TRBD2 (6 bases each). The CDR3 spans 15 residues. Trimming stripped 3 bases from V and 1 base from J, with 12 bases between. Germline CDR1 DFQATT, CDR2 SNEGSKA (reference sequence).

To note about this clonotype: The DNA is omitted, as the CDR3 cannot be located on it reliably, and the CDR3 follows TCRdb's listing. This rearrangement joins TRBV7-2 to TRBJ2-2; the table's D call TRBD2 went unverified against the DNA. The germline CDR1 and CDR2 sequences are SGHTA and FQGNSA. The CDR3 is made up of 17 amino acids, end residues included. This CDR3 is CASRQTSGGVGGELFFF.

This clonotype has a count of ten or more. The genes are TRBV11-3 and TRBJ2-2, with D unclear. Deletions cut 2 bases from V and 7 bases from J, with 5 bases between. CDR3 length: 12 amino acids. CDR1 and CDR2 from the germline V gene are SGHNT and YENEEA. CDR3 sequence reads: CASSLSRGELFF. DNA for the CDR3: TGTGCCAGCAGCTTATCTCGCGGGGAGCTGTTTTTT. Full variable domain (missing parts from reference TRBV11-3 and TRBJ2-2): EAGVVQSPRYKIIEKKQPVAFWCNPISGHNTLYWYLQNLGQGPELLIRYENEEAVDDSQLPKDRFSAERLKGVDSTLKIQPAELGDSAVYLCASSLSRGELFFGEGSRLTVL.

V usage is TRBV5-1 and J usage is TRBJ1-4, with 8 bases matching TRBD1. V lost 3 bases and J lost 8; bases outside the gene matches: 12. Germline lookup yields CDR1 SGHRS and CDR2 YFSETQ. The CDR3 is 16 amino acids. CDR3 loop: CASSSLRGPGGEKLFF. In DNA, the CDR3 is TGCGCCAGCAGCTCTCTCAGGGGGCCGGGCGGGGAAAAACTGTTTTTT.